Presented here are 16 T cell receptor beta chains from one specimen sequenced in a study of blood T cell repertoires in COVID-19 (dated by TCRdb to the early 2020s). Libraries were built with the immunoSEQ multiplex PCR assay. Imported from immuneACCESS, the table was reduced by TCRdb to in-frame sequences with V and J called. These copies leave out some clones; in studies compared against another copy, an unresolved V gene accounts for under half, and the cause of the remainder is not known. The sample table shows 290,000 or so clones, and roughly four fifths are seen once. The top ten hold about 5% of the sample. Source material: PBMCs or T cells enriched from blood (not recorded which). The receptors originated from a man aged 35-49 years who had been exposed to COVID-19.

This clone was observed once. The V and J genes are TRBV2 and TRBJ2-2, with D hard to call. V lost 8 bases to trimming and J lost 0 bases, with 7 bases between them. Germline assignment: CDR1 SNHLY and CDR2 FYNNEI. This CDR3 contains 13 residues. The DNA of the CDR3 is TGTGCCAGCTCCCTAGCGAACACCGGGGAGCTGTTTTTT. Protein: CASSLANTGELFF. Variable domain in full (rest from reference TRBV2 and TRBJ2-2): EPEVTQTPSHQVTQMGQEVILRCVPISNHLYFYWYRQILGQKVEFLVSFYNNEISEKSEIFDDQFSVERPDGSNFTLKIRSTKLEDSAMYFCASSLANTGELFFGEGSRLTVL.

CDR3 bases: TGTGCCAGCAGCAGGGCGGGAGTTGATACGCAGTATTTT. Translation gives CASSRAGVDTQYF. The rearrangement links TRBV21-1 to TRBJ2-3; the table's D call TRBD2 went unverified against the DNA. TRBV21-1 is a listed pseudogene. There are 13 residues in the CDR3.

V gene TRBV6-5 combines with J gene TRBJ1-5; 8 nucleotides agree with TRBD1. J lost 1 base, V lost 8 bases, and 7 bases had no gene match. The CDR3 contains 15 residues. Germline CDR1 and CDR2: MNHEY and SVGAGI. The CDR3 here is CASAQDRVSNQPQHF. For the CDR3, the DNA is TGTGCCAGCGCCCAGGACAGGGTGAGCAATCAGCCCCAGCATTTT.

The rearrangement joins TRBV7-6 to TRBJ2-7; TRBD1 matches at 8 bases. CDR3 length: 16 amino acids. In germline, CDR1 is SGHVS, CDR2 FNYEAQ. V lost 4 bases and J lost 3; bases outside the gene matches: 11. The DNA for the CDR3 is TGTGCCAGCAGCTCAGGCCCCAGGGGGCGCGTCTACGAGCAGTACTTC. Residues: CASSSGPRGRVYEQYF. Variable domain in full (rest from reference TRBV7-6 and TRBJ2-7): GAGVSQSPRYKVTKRGQDVALRCDPISGHVSLYWYRQALGQGPEFLTYFNYEAQQDKSGLPNDRFSAERPEGSISTLTIQRTEQRDSAMYRCASSSGPRGRVYEQYFGPGTRLTVT.

This chain uses TRBV10-1 with TRBJ1-4, with 7 bases aligning to TRBD1. Trimming removed 6 bases from V and 0 bases from J; junction bases left unmatched: 13. Germline lookup yields CDR1 WNHNN and CDR2 SYGVQD (reference sequence). This CDR3 is 18 amino acids long. As DNA, the CDR3 is TGCGCCAGCAGACCGCCACCTAAGGGACAGCCAACTAATGAAAAACTGTTTTTT. Its translation is CASRPPPKGQPTNEKLFF.

This clone was found a few times. This chain connects TRBV30 to TRBJ2-1; 9 nucleotides line up with TRBD2. CDR1 is GTSNPN, CDR2 SVGIG, per germline (reference sequence). The V gene end was trimmed by 4 bases and the J gene end by 11 bases; junction bases not matched to a gene: 6. This CDR3 has 12 amino acids. The CDR3 DNA reads TGTGCCTGGAAGGCTAGCGGGACTCAGCAGTTCTTC. As protein: CAWKASGTQQFF.

This chain links TRBV9 with TRBJ1-5, with 7 positions matching TRBD1. The germline V gene has CDR1 SGDLS and CDR2 YYNGEE. The CDR3 loop spans 19 amino acids. With V trimmed by 3 bases and J by 9 bases, 24 bases remained unmatched. CDR3 protein: CASSATSRQGTAPWRPQHF. The CDR3 coding sequence is TGTGCCAGCAGCGCTACTTCGAGACAAGGGACAGCGCCCTGGCGGCCCCAGCATTTT.

This clone was detected only once. This chain joins TRBV7-6 and TRBJ2-1; 7 bases match TRBD2. The germline V gene encodes CDR1 SGHVS and CDR2 FNYEAQ. The CDR3 covers 18 residues. Trimming at V came to 6 bases and at J to 6 bases, leaving 20 bases not matched to a gene. The CDR3 nucleotides are TGTGCCAGCAGAGCTGTAGTCGGGGGGTCTTGGGGATTCAATGAGCAGTTCTTC. It encodes CASRAVVGGSWGFNEQFF.

The V and J genes are TRBV5-4 and TRBJ2-1, with TRBD1 matching 7 bases. Per germline, CDR1 SGHNT and CDR2 YYREEE (reference sequence). CDR3 length equals 13 residues. Unmatched junction bases numbered 5, after V lost 4 bases and J lost 7 bases. The CDR3 sequence is CASSATGFNEQFF. The CDR3 nucleotides read TGTGCCAGCAGCGCGACAGGGTTTAATGAGCAGTTCTTC.

This chain links TRBV11-2 with TRBJ1-1, with 9 bases lining up with TRBD1. From germline, CDR1 is SGHAT and CDR2 FQNNGV. The V segment lost 4 bases and the J segment 0 bases; nucleotides outside the gene matches: 3. The CDR3 totals 15 residues. CDR3: CASSSDRGMNTEAFF. The CDR3 coding sequence is TGTGCCAGCAGCTCGGACAGGGGTATGAACACTGAAGCTTTCTTT.

This clone has just one count. This sequence joins TRBV3-1 (or the pseudogene TRBV3-2) and TRBJ2-5; D is possibly TRBD2 (6 bases). The V gene's germline CDR1 is LGHDT and CDR2 YNNKEL (reference sequence). Trimming left V 4 bases short and J 5 bases short, with 20 bases between. CDR3 length: 16 residues. CDR3 in amino acids: CASSRTLGGGQETQYF. In nucleotides, the CDR3 is TGTGCCAGCAGCCGTACACTGGGCGGAGGGCAGGAGACCCAGTACTTC.

The chain combines TRBV18 with TRBJ2-7, with D maybe TRBD1 (6 bases). Trimming left V 6 bases short and J 8 bases short, with 11 bases between. Looked up from germline, CDR1 is KGHSH and CDR2 is LQKENI. The CDR3 is 11 residues long. The CDR3 DNA reads TGTGCCAGCTCTCCAGACAGGCAGCAGTACTTC. It specifies CASSPDRQQYF.

The chain couples TRBV7-8 to TRBJ1-4, with D hard to call. V lost 5 bases and J 12 bases, leaving 10 bases between the germline ends. CDR1 is SGHVS and CDR2 is FQNEAQ in the germline V gene. The CDR3 sequence is 11 residues long. Here the CDR3 reads CASSRALELFF. CDR3 sequence (DNA): TGTGCCAGCAGCCGGGCCTTGGAACTGTTTTTT.

The chain combines TRBV4-2 with TRBJ1-2; D is undetermined. Germline CDR1 LGHNA, CDR2 YNFKEQ. This CDR3 contains 14 residues. V was pared by 0 bases and J by 10 bases, with 15 bases between. CDR3 nucleotides: TGTGCCAGCAGCCAAGATCTTTCACTTCGACTCTACACCTTC. Amino acids: CASSQDLSLRLYTF.

This rearrangement joins TRBV10-1 to TRBJ1-1, with D unclear. Germline V gives CDR1 WNHNN, CDR2 SYGVQD (reference sequence). CDR3 length equals 12 residues. Trimming took 8 bases from V and 1 from J, leaving 8 bases between them. In nucleotides, the CDR3 is TGCGCCAGCGGCACGGGGAACACTGAAGCTTTCTTT. This codes for CASGTGNTEAFF.

This chain connects TRBV18 to TRBJ2-3, with D unclear. In germline, CDR1 is KGHSH, CDR2 LQKENI. There are 16 residues in the CDR3. The V gene lost 0 bases and the J gene lost 2 bases, with 12 bases spanning the gap. The CDR3 bases are TGTGCCAGCTCACCACCGGTTGGCAGTTTCACAGATACGCAGTATTTT. It encodes CASSPPVGSFTDTQYF.